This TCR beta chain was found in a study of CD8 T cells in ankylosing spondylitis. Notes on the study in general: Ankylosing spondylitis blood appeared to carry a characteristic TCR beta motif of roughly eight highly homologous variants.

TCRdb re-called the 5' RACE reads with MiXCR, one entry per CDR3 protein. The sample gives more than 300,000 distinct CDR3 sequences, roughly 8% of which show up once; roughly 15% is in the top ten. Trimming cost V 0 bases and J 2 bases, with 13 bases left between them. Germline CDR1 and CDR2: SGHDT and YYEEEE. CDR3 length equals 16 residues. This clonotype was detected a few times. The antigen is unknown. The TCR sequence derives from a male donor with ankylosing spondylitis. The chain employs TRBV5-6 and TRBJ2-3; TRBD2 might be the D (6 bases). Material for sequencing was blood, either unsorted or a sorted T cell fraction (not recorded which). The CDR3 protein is CASSLGGLAITDTQYF. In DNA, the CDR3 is TGTGCCAGCAGCTTGGGAGGTCTAGCGATCACAGATACGCAGTATTTT. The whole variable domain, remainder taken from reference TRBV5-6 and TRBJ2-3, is DAGVTQSPTHLIKTRGQQVTLRCSPKSGHDTVSWYQQALGQGPQFIFQYYEEEERQRGNFPDRFSGHQFPNYSSELNVNALLLGDSALYLCASSLGGLAITDTQYFGPGTRLTVL.